The following is a T cell receptor (beta chain) sequence with its context. The data are from a study of control samples from healthy donors and cancer patients. Clones were read by immunoSEQ multiplex PCR, and TCRdb kept only the in-frame ones, dropping some. The sample consists of about 120,000 clones, more than 70% of them appearing once. Looked up from germline, CDR1 is SEHNR and CDR2 is FQNEAQ (reference sequence). There are 15 residues in the CDR3. V lost 4 bases, J lost 1 base, and 6 bases stayed unmatched. Sequenced: blood. V gene TRBV7-9 combines with J gene TRBJ2-5; 7 bases are a match to TRBD2. This receptor was identified in a man aged 45-65 years in good health. The CDR3, as DNA: TGTGCCAGCAGCTCCGAGGGAGGGATCCAAGAGACCCAGTACTTC. Protein product: CASSSEGGIQETQYF.